This TCR beta chain was found in a study of shared clonotypes between healthy human individuals. Only one count was recorded for this clone. Some clones are missing from TCRdb's copy, which holds only in-frame ones; the method was immunoSEQ multiplex PCR. Here the sample spans more than 2,000,000 clones, approximately 93% being singletons. CDR1 and CDR2 from the germline V gene are MDHEN and SYDVKM. This CDR3 comprises 16 residues. V was clipped by 6 bases and J by 6 bases; unmatched bases: 10. This sequence was found in a man aged 18 to 30 in good health. Some clones in this sample may be carry-over from other donors' samples. Source material: naive CD4+ T cells from PBMCs. Subset of the sample: CD45RA+ positively selected. The chain uses TRBV28 and TRBJ2-2; the match to TRBD1 covers 10 bases. In DNA form, the CDR3 reads TGTGCCAGCAGCCCTAGACAGGGGGCAGTTTCCGGGGAGCTGTTTTTT. It is translated as CASSPRQGAVSGELFF.